This T cell receptor (beta chain) appears in the sequencing data of a study of OX40 agonist ivuxolimab in advanced cancers. Study details: Aged roughly 23 to 85 with a mean of 60 years, they were 75% to 85% male. Study-level results: Clones of CD4+ and CD8+ blood T cells grew by week 6 at doses of 0.1 to 3.0 mg/kg.

As concerns this clone: Antigen specificity is unknown.

The data were produced by immunoSEQ multiplex PCR, yet TCRdb's version contains in-frame clones alone and is incomplete. The sample consists of 70,000 or so clones, about nine tenths of them appearing once. Germline V gene lookup returns CDR1 MNHEY and CDR2 SVGAGI. The CDR3 sequence is 15 residues long. V lost 0 bases to trimming and J lost 2 bases, with 9 bases between them. The sample was CD4+ or CD8+ T cells sorted from blood, taken in a trial of the OX40 agonist ivuxolimab. The TCR originated in an adult with an advanced solid tumor such as melanoma, head and neck, liver or kidney cancer. The V gene is TRBV6-5, the J gene TRBJ2-3; a possible D gene is TRBD1 (6 bases). The CDR3 is CASSYSGANTDTQYF. The CDR3 nucleotides are TGTGCCAGCAGTTACTCGGGGGCTAACACAGATACGCAGTATTTT.